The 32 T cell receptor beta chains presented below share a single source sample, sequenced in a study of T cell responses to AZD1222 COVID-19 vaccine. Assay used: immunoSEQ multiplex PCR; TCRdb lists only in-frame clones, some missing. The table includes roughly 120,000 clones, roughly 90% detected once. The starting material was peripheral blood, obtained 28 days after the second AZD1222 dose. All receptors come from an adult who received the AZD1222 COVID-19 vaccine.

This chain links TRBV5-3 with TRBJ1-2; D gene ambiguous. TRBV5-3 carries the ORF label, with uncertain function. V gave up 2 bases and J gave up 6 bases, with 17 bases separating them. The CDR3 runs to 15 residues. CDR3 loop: CARSFQVPLGDGYTF. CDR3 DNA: TGTGCCAGAAGCTTCCAGGTCCCCCTAGGAGATGGCTACACCTTC.

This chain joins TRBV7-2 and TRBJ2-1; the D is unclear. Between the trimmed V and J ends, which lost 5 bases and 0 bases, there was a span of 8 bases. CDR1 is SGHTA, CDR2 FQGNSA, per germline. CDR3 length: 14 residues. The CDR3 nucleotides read TGTGCCAGCAGCCAGGTGAGCTCCTACAATGAGCAGTTCTTC. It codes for CASSQVSSYNEQFF. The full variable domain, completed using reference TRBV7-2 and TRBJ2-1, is GAGVSQSPSNKVTEKGKDVELRCDPISGHTALYWYRQSLGQGLEFLIYFQGNSAPDKSGLPSDRFSAERTGGSVSTLTIQRTQQEDSAVYLCASSQVSSYNEQFFGPGTRLTVL.

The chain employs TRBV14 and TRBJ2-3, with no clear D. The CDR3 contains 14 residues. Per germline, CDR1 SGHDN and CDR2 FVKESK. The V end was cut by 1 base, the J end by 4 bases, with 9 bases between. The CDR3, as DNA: TGTGCCAGCAGCCAAGCTTCCATGGCAGATACGCAGTATTTT. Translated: CASSQASMADTQYF. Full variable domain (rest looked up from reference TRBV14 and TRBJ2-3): EAGVTQFPSHSVIEKGQTVTLRCDPISGHDNLYWYRRVMGKEIKFLLHFVKESKQDESGMPNNRFLAERTGGTYSTLKVQPAELEDSGVYFCASSQASMADTQYFGPGTRLTVL.

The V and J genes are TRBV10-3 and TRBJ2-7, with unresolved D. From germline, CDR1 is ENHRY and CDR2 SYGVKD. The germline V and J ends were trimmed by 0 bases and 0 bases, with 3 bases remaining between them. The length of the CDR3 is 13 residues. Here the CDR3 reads CAISESTSYEQYF. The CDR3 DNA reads TGTGCCATCAGTGAGTCGACCTCCTACGAGCAGTACTTC.

CDR3 sequence reads: CASSARTGSDSPLHF. In DNA form, the CDR3 reads TGTGCCAGCTCAGCGCGGACAGGGTCGGATTCACCCCTCCACTTT. The chain couples TRBV18 to TRBJ1-6; 8 bases agree with TRBD1. Germline CDR1 KGHSH, CDR2 LQKENI. V dropped 5 bases and J dropped 8; count of bases not matched to a gene: 8. CDR3 length: 15 amino acids. Complete variable domain (other parts from reference TRBV18 and TRBJ1-6): NAGVMQNPRHLVRRRGQEARLRCSPMKGHSHVYWYRQLPEEGLKFMVYLQKENIIDESGMPKERFSAEFPKEGPSILRIQQVVRGDSAAYFCASSARTGSDSPLHFGNGTRLTVT.

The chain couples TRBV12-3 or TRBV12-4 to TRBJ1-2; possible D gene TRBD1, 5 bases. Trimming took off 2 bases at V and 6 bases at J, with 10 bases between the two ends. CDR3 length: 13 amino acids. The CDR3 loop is CASSLIRAHGYTF. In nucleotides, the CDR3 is TGTGCCAGCAGTTTAATCAGGGCCCATGGCTACACCTTC.

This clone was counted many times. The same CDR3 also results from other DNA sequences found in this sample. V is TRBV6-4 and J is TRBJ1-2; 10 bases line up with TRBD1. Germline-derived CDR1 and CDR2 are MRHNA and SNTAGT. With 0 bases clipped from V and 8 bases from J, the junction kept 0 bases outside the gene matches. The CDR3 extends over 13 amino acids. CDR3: CASSDSDRGGYTF. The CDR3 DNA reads TGTGCCAGCAGTGACTCGGACAGGGGGGGCTACACCTTC.

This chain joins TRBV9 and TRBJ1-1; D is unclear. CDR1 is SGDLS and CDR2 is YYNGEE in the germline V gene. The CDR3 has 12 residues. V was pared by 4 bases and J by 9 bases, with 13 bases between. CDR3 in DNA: TGTGCCAGCAGCCCCGTCGGGTTGAAAGCTTTCTTT. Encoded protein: CASSPVGLKAFF.

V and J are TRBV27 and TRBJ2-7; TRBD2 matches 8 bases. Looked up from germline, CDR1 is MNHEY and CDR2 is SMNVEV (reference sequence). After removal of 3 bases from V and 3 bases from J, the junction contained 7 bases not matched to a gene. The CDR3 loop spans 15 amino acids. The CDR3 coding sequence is TGTGCCAGCAGTTTGAAATCCGGGAGGGACTACGAGCAGTACTTC. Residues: CASSLKSGRDYEQYF.

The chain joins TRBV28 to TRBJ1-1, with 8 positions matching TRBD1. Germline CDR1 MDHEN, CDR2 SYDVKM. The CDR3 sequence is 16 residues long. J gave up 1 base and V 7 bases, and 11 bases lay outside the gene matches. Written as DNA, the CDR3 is TGTGCCAGCAACTATGACAGGGGTGTCGAGAACACTGAAGCTTTCTTT. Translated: CASNYDRGVENTEAFF.

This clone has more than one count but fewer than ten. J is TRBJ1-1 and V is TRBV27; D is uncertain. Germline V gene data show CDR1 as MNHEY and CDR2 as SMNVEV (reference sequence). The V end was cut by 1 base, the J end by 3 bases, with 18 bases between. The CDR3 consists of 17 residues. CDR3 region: CASSLWLGKGKHTEAFF. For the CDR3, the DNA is TGTGCCAGCAGTTTATGGCTTGGAAAGGGTAAACACACTGAAGCTTTCTTT.

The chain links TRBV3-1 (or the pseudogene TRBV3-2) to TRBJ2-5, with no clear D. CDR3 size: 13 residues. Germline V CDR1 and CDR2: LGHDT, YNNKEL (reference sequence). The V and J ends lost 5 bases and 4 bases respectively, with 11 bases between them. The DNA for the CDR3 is TGTGCCAGCAGCGATGGTGGCCTAGAGACCCAGTACTTC. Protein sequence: CASSDGGLETQYF.

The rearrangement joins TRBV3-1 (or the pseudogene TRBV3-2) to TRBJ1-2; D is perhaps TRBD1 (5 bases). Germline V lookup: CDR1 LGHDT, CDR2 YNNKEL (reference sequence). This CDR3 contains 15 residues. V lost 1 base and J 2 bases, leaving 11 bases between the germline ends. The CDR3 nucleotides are TGTGCCAGCAGCCAAGGGGACGGATGGAACTATGGCTACACCTTC. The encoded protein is CASSQGDGWNYGYTF.

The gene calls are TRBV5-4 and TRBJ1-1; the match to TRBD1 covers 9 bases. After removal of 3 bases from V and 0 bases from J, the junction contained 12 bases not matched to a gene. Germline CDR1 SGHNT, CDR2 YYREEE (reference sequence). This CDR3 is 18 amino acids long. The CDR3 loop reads CASSSYRGRGPVNTEAFF. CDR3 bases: TGTGCCAGCAGCTCCTACAGGGGGCGCGGGCCTGTGAACACTGAAGCTTTCTTT.

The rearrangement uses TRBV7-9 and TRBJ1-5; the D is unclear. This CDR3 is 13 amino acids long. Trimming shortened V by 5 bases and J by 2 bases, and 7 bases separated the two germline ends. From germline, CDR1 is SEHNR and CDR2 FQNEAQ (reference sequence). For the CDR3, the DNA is TGTGCCAGCAGCGACCCGGGCAATCAGCCCCAGCATTTT. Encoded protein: CASSDPGNQPQHF.

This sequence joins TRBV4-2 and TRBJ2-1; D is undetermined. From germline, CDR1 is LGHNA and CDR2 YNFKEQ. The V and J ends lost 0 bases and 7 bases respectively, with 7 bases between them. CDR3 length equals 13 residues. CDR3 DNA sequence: TGTGCCAGCAGCCAAGAAGTCTGGAATGAGCAGTTCTTC. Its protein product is CASSQEVWNEQFF.

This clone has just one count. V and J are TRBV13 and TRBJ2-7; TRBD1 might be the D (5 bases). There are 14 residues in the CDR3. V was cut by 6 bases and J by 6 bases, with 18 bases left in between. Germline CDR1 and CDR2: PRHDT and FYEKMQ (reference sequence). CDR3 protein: CASRKAGLGREQYF. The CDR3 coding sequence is TGTGCCAGCAGAAAAGCAGGGTTGGGGCGCGAGCAGTACTTC.

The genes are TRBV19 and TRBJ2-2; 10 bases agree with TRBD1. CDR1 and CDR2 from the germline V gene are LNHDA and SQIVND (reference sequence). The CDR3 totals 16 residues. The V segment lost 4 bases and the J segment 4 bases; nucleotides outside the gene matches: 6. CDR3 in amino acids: CASSTRQGAATGELFF. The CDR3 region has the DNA TGTGCCAGTAGTACCCGACAGGGGGCAGCCACCGGGGAGCTGTTTTTT.

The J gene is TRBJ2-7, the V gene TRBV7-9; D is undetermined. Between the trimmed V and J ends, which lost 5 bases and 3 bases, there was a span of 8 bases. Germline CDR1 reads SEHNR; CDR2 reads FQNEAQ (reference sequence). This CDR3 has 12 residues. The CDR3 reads CASSRDRYEQYF. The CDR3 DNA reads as TGTGCCAGCAGCAGGGATCGCTACGAGCAGTACTTC.

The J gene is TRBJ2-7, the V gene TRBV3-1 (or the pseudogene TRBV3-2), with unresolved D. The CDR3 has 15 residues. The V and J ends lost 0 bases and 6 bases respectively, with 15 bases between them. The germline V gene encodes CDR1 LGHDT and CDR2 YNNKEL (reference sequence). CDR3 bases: TGTGCCAGCAGCCAAGAAGGTGGATCCCTACGCGAGCAGTACTTC. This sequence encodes CASSQEGGSLREQYF.

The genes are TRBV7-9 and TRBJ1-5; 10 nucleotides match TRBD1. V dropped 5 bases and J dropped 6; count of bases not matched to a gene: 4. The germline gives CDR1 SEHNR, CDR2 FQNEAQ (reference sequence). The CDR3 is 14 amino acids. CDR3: CASSPGTGAQPQHF. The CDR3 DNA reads TGTGCCAGCAGCCCCGGGACAGGGGCTCAGCCCCAGCATTTT.

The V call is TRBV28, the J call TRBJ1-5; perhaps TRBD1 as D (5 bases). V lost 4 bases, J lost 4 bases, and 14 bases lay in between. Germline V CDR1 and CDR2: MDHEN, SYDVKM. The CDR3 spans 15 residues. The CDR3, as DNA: TGTGCCAGCAGTTCCGTAGGCGGGGGGAATCAGCCCCAGCATTTT. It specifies CASSSVGGGNQPQHF.

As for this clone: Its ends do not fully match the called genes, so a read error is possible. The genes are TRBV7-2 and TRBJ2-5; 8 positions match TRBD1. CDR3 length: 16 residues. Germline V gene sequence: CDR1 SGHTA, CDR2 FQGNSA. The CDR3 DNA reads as TGTGCCAGCACCTTATTCCGCGGCAGGGGGCGAGAGACCCAGTACTTC. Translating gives CASTLFRGRGRETQYF.

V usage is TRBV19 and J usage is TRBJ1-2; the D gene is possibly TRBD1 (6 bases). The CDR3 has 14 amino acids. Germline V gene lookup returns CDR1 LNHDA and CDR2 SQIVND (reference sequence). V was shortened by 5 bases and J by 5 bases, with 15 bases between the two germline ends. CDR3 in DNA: TGTGCCAGTAGTCTCTCCACAGGGATATATGGCTACACCTTC. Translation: CASSLSTGIYGYTF.

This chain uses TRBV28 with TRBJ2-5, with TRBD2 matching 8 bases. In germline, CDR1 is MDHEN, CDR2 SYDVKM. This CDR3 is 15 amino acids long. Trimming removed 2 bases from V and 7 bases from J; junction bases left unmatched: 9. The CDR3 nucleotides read TGTGCCAGCAGTTTAGCGGGAGGCCACATGGGGACCCAGTACTTC. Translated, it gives CASSLAGGHMGTQYF.

CDR3 DNA sequence: TGTGCCAGCAGCCAGATCGGTCGTGTGCACGAGCAGTACTTC. This codes for CASSQIGRVHEQYF. The chain couples TRBV27 to TRBJ2-7, with D unclear. Trimming removed 6 bases from V and 5 bases from J, with 17 bases in between. From germline, CDR1 is MNHEY and CDR2 SMNVEV (reference sequence). This CDR3 contains 14 residues.

The DNA for the CDR3 is TGTGCCAGTAACCTCGGCAATCAGCCCCAGCATTTT. It encodes CASNLGNQPQHF. The chain uses TRBV19 and TRBJ1-5, with unresolved D. The CDR3 has 12 amino acids. Trimming shortened V by 7 bases and J by 2 bases, and 6 bases separated the two germline ends. From germline, CDR1 is LNHDA and CDR2 SQIVND (reference sequence). Variable domain in full (rest from reference TRBV19 and TRBJ1-5): DGGITQSPKYLFRKEGQNVTLSCEQNLNHDAMYWYRQDPGQGLRLIYYSQIVNDFQKGDIAEGYSVSREKKESFPLTVTSAQKNPTAFYLCASNLGNQPQHFGDGTRLSIL.

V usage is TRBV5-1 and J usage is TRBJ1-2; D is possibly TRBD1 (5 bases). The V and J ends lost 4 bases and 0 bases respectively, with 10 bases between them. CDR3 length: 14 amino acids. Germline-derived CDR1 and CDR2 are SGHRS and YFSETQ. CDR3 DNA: TGCGCCAGCAGCCGTCAGGGAGCTAACTATGGCTACACCTTC. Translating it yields CASSRQGANYGYTF.

The CDR3 bases are TGTGCCAGCAGCCCTGGTGGGGAGCAGTTCTTC. Protein sequence: CASSPGGEQFF. The chain has TRBV12-3 or TRBV12-4 and TRBJ2-1, with D hard to call. The germline V and J ends were trimmed by 6 bases and 10 bases, with 10 bases remaining between them. This CDR3 comprises 11 residues.

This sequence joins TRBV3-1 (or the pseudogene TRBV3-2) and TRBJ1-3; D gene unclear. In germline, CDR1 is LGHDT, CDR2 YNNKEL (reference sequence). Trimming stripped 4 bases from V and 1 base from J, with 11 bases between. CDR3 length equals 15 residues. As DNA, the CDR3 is TGTGCCAGCAGCCCTGCAGGTACTTCTGGAAACACCATATATTTT. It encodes CASSPAGTSGNTIYF.

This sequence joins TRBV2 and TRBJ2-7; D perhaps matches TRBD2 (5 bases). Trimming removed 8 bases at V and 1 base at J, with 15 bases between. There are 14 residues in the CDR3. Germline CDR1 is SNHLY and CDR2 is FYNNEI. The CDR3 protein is CASHYSGSSYEQYF. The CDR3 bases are TGTGCCAGCCATTACAGCGGATCTTCCTACGAGCAGTACTTC.

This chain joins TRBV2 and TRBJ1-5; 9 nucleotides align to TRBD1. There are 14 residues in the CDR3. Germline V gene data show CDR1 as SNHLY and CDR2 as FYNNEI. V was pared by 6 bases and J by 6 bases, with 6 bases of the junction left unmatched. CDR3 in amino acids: CASREGQGGQPQHF. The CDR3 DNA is TGTGCCAGCAGAGAGGGACAGGGCGGTCAGCCCCAGCATTTT.